This T cell receptor (beta chain) was observed in a study of metastatic and nonmetastatic thyroid tumors. Whole-study context: For malignant and benign thyroid patients, tumor or nodule tissue and blood were the sources whose repertoires were compared. Notes on the study in general: Malignant tumors reportedly showed significantly higher TCR beta diversity than benign nodules in both blood and tumor.

This clone was picked up many times. Its antigen is currently unknown. No treatment had been given to any patient before thyroid surgery. Study processing details: The study built a papillary thyroid cancer distant-metastasis classifier from CDR3 differences across clinicopathological groups. MiXCR reprocessed the PCR reads for TCRdb. TCRdb, not the original authors, processed these V and J calls. The data hold approximately 90,000 clones, with 8.6% observed a single time. The sequencing input was blood. The clonotype originates from a female donor with papillary thyroid cancer or a benign thyroid nodule (not recorded which). Some clones in this sample may be carry-over from other donors' samples.

The CDR3 sequence is CASSYSFTADTQYF. The CDR3 bases are TGTGCCAGCAGTTACTCGTTTACCGCAGATACGCAGTATTTT. The V gene is TRBV6-5, the J gene TRBJ2-3; D not certain. The CDR3 has 14 residues. Deletions cut 0 bases from V and 4 bases from J, with 8 bases between. Germline CDR1 and CDR2: MNHEY and SVGAGI.